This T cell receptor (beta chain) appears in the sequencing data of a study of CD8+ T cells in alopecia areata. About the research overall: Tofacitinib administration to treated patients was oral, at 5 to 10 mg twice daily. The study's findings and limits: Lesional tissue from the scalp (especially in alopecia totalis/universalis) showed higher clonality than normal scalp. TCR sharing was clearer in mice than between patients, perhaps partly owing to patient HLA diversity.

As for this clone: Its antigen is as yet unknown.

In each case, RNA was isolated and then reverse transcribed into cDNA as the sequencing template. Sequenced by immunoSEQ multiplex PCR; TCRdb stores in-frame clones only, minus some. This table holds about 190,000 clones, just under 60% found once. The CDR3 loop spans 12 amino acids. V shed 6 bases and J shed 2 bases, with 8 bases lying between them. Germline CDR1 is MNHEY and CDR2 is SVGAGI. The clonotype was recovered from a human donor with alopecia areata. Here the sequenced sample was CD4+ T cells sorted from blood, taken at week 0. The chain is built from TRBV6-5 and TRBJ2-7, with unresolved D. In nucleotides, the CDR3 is TGTGCCAGCAGGGGCCAGACCTACGAGCAGTACTTC. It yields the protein CASRGQTYEQYF.